This T cell receptor beta chain was recovered during a study of early T cells in non-severe SARS-CoV-2 infection. Study-wide context: It was bulk RNA from unsorted whole blood that was sequenced, and the chains were unpaired.

TCRdb redid the calling of the 5' RACE reads with MiXCR, one entry per CDR3 protein. The sample includes around 58,000 distinct CDR3 sequences, around 8.3% of them seen just once. Many counts were recorded for this clonotype. Germline V gives CDR1 SGHAT, CDR2 FQNNGV. Deletions cut 5 bases from V and 3 bases from J, with 11 bases between. The CDR3 is 13 amino acids. This chain uses TRBV11-2 with TRBJ2-7; D is perhaps TRBD2 (5 bases). The sequence derives from an adult who was a healthcare worker with PCR-confirmed SARS-CoV-2 infection or an uninfected control (not recorded which). The sample here was whole blood, taken at baseline. CDR3 sequence reads: CASSTGLSYEQYF. The CDR3 region has the DNA TGTGCCAGCAGCACCGGACTGAGCTACGAGCAGTACTTC.